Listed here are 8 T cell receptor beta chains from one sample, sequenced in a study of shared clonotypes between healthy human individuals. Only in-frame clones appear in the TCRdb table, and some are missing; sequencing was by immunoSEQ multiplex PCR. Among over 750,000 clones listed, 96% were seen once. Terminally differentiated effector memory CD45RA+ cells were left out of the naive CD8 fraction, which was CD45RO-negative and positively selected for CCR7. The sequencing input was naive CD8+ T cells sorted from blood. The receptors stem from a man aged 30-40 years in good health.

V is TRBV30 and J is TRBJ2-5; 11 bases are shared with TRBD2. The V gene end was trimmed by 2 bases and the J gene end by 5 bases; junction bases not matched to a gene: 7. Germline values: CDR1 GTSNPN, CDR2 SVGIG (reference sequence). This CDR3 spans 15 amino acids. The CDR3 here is CAWSHLAGGQETQYF. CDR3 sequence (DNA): TGTGCCTGGAGTCACCTAGCGGGAGGTCAGGAGACCCAGTACTTC.

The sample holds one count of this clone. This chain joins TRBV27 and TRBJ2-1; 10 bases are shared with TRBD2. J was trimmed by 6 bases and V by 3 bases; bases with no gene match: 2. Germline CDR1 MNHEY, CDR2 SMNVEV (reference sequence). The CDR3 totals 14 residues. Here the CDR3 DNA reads TGTGCCAGCAGTTTCTCTAGCGGGAGCAATGAGCAGTTCTTC. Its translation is CASSFSSGSNEQFF.

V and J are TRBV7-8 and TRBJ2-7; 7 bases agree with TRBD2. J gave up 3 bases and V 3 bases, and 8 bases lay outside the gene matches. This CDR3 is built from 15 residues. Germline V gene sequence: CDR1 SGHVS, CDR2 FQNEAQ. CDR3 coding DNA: TGTGCCAGCAGCTTCTATAGGACTAGTATCTACGAGCAGTACTTC. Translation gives CASSFYRTSIYEQYF.

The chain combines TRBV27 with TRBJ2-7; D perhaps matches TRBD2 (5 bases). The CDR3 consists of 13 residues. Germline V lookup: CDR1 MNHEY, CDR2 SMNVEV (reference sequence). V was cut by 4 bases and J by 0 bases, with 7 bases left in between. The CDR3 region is CASSWTDSYEQYF. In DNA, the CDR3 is TGTGCCAGCAGTTGGACTGACTCCTACGAGCAGTACTTC.

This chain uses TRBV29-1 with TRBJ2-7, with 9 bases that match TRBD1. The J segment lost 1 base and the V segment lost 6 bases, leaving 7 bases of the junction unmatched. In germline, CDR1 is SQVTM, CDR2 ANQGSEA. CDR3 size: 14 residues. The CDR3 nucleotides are TGCAGCGTGGCCCTCGGGACAGGGTCCTACGAGCAGTACTTC. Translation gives CSVALGTGSYEQYF.

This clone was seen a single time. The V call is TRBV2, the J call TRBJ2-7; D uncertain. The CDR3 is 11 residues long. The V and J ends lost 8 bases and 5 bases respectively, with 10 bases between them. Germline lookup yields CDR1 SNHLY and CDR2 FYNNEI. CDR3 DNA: TGTGCCAGCCCGAACCGGGACGAGCAGTACTTC. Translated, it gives CASPNRDEQYF.

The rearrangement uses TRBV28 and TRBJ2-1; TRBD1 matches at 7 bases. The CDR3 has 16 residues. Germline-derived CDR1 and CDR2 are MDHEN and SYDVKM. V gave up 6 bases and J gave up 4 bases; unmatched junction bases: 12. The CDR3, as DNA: TGTGCCAGCAGAGGGTGGACAGGAGTACCTTACAATGAGCAGTTCTTC. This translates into CASRGWTGVPYNEQFF.

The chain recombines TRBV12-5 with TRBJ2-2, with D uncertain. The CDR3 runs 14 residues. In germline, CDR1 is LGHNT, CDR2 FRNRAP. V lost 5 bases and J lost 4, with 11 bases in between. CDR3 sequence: CASGPNTITGELFF. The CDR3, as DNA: TGTGCTAGTGGTCCAAACACTATCACCGGGGAGCTGTTTTTT.